The 29 T cell receptor beta chains in this list originate from one sample, sequenced in a study of blood T cell repertoires in COVID-19. Here immunoSEQ multiplex PCR was the method, and the copy in TCRdb shows in-frame clones only, minus some. Of 95,000 to 110,000 clones in the sample, less than 90% were seen once. The sequencing sample was made of peripheral blood. The receptors were sampled from a human donor in a cohort sampled during active COVID-19.

In its sample, this clone was seen a few times. This chain joins TRBV7-2 and TRBJ1-1, with D possibly being TRBD1 (5 bases). The CDR3 is made up of 12 amino acids. From germline, CDR1 is SGHTA and CDR2 FQGNSA. This chain's CDR3 is CAGGSSGVEAFF. Written as DNA, the CDR3 is TGTGCAGGCGGCAGTTCGGGGGTTGAAGCTTTCTTT.

The chain combines TRBV7-3 with TRBJ1-6; D not certain. Germline assignment: CDR1 SGHTA and CDR2 FQGTGA. V was pared by 4 bases and J by 6 bases, with 10 bases between. The CDR3 sequence is 14 residues long. The CDR3 here is CASSSAGSNSPLHF. Here the CDR3 DNA reads TGTGCCAGCAGCTCAGCGGGATCTAATTCACCCCTCCACTTT.

The chain is built from TRBV30 and TRBJ1-4; D gene uncertain. CDR3 length: 11 amino acids. The germline V gene has CDR1 GTSNPN and CDR2 SVGIG (reference sequence). V shed 2 bases and J shed 7 bases, with 5 bases lying between them. The CDR3 nucleotides read TGTGCCTGGAGTTGGAGTGAAAAACTGTTTTTT. Residues: CAWSWSEKLFF.

CDR3 region: CASRGGGSYEQYF. In DNA form, the CDR3 reads TGTGCCAGCAGGGGAGGAGGGTCCTACGAGCAGTACTTC. The chain has TRBV28 and TRBJ2-7; possible D gene TRBD2, 6 bases. V dropped 6 bases and J dropped 1 base, with 10 bases sitting between them. The V gene's germline CDR1 is MDHEN and CDR2 SYDVKM. This CDR3 spans 13 amino acids.

This chain connects TRBV2 to TRBJ2-1, with 9 bases aligning to TRBD2. The junction had 7 bases not matched to a gene; V was cut back by 4 bases and J by 6 bases. The CDR3 length is 15 residues. The V gene's germline CDR1 is SNHLY and CDR2 FYNNEI. In DNA, the CDR3 is TGTGCCAGCAGTGTTCGACTAGCGGAGACCAATGAGCAGTTCTTC. Encoded protein: CASSVRLAETNEQFF.

The CDR3 nucleotides are TGTGCCAGCAGTGACTCTAGCGGGAGGGCAGATACGCAGTATTTT. This sequence encodes CASSDSSGRADTQYF. The chain links TRBV6-4 to TRBJ2-3, with 11 bases matching TRBD2. This CDR3 contains 15 residues. Losses at the gene ends were 0 bases for V and 4 bases for J; bases not matched to a gene: 0. CDR1 and CDR2 (germline): MRHNA, SNTAGT.

V gene TRBV19 combines with J gene TRBJ2-5; the match to TRBD2 covers 14 bases. The CDR3 contains 14 residues. With 9 bases clipped from V and 5 bases from J, the junction kept 5 bases outside the gene matches. Germline-derived CDR1 and CDR2 are LNHDA and SQIVND (reference sequence). The CDR3 region has the DNA TGTGCCAGCGGGACTAGCGGGAGAATGGAGACCCAGTACTTC. This encodes CASGTSGRMETQYF. The whole variable domain, filled in from reference TRBV19 and TRBJ2-5, reads DGGITQSPKYLFRKEGQNVTLSCEQNLNHDAMYWYRQDPGQGLRLIYYSQIVNDFQKGDIAEGYSVSREKKESFPLTVTSAQKNPTAFYLCASGTSGRMETQYFGPGTRLLVL.

The V gene is TRBV6-5, the J gene TRBJ1-1, with no clear D. The CDR3 is made up of 13 amino acids. Germline assignment: CDR1 MNHEY and CDR2 SVGAGI. The germline V and J ends were trimmed by 3 bases and 5 bases, with 10 bases remaining between them. The CDR3 is CASSYGGRTEAFF. The CDR3 DNA follows: TGTGCCAGCAGTTATGGAGGGAGGACTGAAGCTTTCTTT.

The V call is TRBV12-3 or TRBV12-4, the J call TRBJ1-1; the D is unclear. There are 13 residues in the CDR3. V lost 7 bases, J lost 2 bases, and 11 bases lay in between. The CDR3 bases are TGTGCCAGCACCGCCAACCTAAACACTGAAGCTTTCTTT. Translated, it gives CASTANLNTEAFF.

The chain is built from TRBV6-5 and TRBJ2-7, with 8 bases identical to TRBD2. Germline lookup yields CDR1 MNHEY and CDR2 SVGAGI. Trimming removed 5 bases from V and 2 bases from J; junction bases left unmatched: 8. CDR3 size: 15 residues. The CDR3 DNA is TGTGCCAGCAGTAGCCGAGCGGGAGTAGCCTACGAGCAGTACTTC. Translated: CASSSRAGVAYEQYF.

This rearrangement joins TRBV5-1 to TRBJ1-6; possible D gene TRBD1, 6 bases. The germline V and J ends were trimmed by 3 bases and 2 bases, with 12 bases remaining between them. Germline CDR1 is SGHRS and CDR2 is YFSETQ. The CDR3 length is 16 residues. The DNA of the CDR3 is TGCGCCAGCAGCTACAACAGGGAAACCTATAATTCACCCCTCCACTTT. Amino acids: CASSYNRETYNSPLHF.

The J gene is TRBJ2-1, the V gene TRBV25-1; TRBD2 matches at 10 bases. Unmatched junction bases numbered 11, after V lost 0 bases and J lost 6 bases. CDR1 and CDR2 from the germline V gene are MGHDK and SYGVNS. This CDR3 has 18 amino acids. CDR3 sequence (DNA): TGTGCCAGCAGTGAATATTTTCGGCTAGCGGGAGCTGGCAATGAGCAGTTCTTC. Protein: CASSEYFRLAGAGNEQFF.

This rearrangement joins TRBV24-1 to TRBJ1-4; possible D gene TRBD1, 6 bases. V was clipped by 12 bases and J by 4 bases, with 17 bases between them. Germline loops: CDR1 KGHDR, CDR2 SFDVKD. The length of the CDR3 is 14 residues. The CDR3 region has the DNA TGTGCCCCCGTCCCGGGACATCGTAATGAAAAACTGTTTTTT. Protein product: CAPVPGHRNEKLFF.

V usage is TRBV28 and J usage is TRBJ1-6; the D gene is possibly TRBD1 (6 bases). The V gene lost 5 bases and the J gene lost 8 bases, with 16 bases spanning the gap. Looked up from germline, CDR1 is MDHEN and CDR2 is SYDVKM. The CDR3 runs to 15 residues. The chain's CDR3 is CASSLITGTYSPLHF. The CDR3 DNA sequence: TGTGCCAGCAGTCTAATCACAGGGACCTATTCACCCCTCCACTTT.

The chain combines TRBV6-5 with TRBJ2-7; D is unclear. This CDR3 is built from 14 residues. V was trimmed by 11 bases and J by 0 bases, leaving 17 bases between them. Germline loops: CDR1 MNHEY, CDR2 SVGAGI. The CDR3 DNA sequence: TGTGCCTCAAGGCTCACAGCCGTCTCCTACGAGCAGTACTTC. Translating gives CASRLTAVSYEQYF.

In its sample, this clone was seen once. The chain combines TRBV7-8 with TRBJ2-7; weak D call: TRBD1 (5 bases). CDR3 size: 14 residues. V was shortened by 1 base and J by 1 base, with 8 bases between the two germline ends. From germline, CDR1 is SGHVS and CDR2 FQNEAQ. CDR3 nucleotides: TGTGCCAGCAGCTTAGACAGGAAATCCTACGAGCAGTACTTC. This encodes CASSLDRKSYEQYF.

Only a few counts were recorded for this clone. V is TRBV19 and J is TRBJ1-4; weak D call: TRBD1 (5 bases). The length of the CDR3 is 16 residues. Trimming removed 5 bases at V and 6 bases at J, with 19 bases between. Looked up from germline, CDR1 is LNHDA and CDR2 is SQIVND (reference sequence). This CDR3 reads CASSPKNQGLYEKLFF. In DNA, the CDR3 is TGTGCCAGTAGTCCGAAGAACCAGGGTTTATATGAAAAACTGTTTTTT.

This chain connects TRBV29-1 to TRBJ2-3; D might be TRBD2 (5 bases). Germline V gene lookup returns CDR1 SQVTM and CDR2 ANQGSEA. This CDR3 is built from 15 residues. Trimming cost V 7 bases and J 6 bases, with 23 bases left between them. The CDR3 DNA follows: TGCAGCGGGGCCCGAGGGCGGGCCGGTGGGGATACGCAGTATTTT. Translating it yields CSGARGRAGGDTQYF.

The V call is TRBV28, the J call TRBJ1-2; no reliable D call. Deletions cut 2 bases from V and 6 bases from J, with 13 bases between. The CDR3 sequence is 14 residues long. CDR1 and CDR2 from the germline V gene are MDHEN and SYDVKM. In DNA, the CDR3 is TGTGCCAGCAGTTTAAACCCCGGGGTCGATGGCTACACCTTC. Its protein is CASSLNPGVDGYTF.

This clone has more than one count but fewer than ten. V gene TRBV6-5 combines with J gene TRBJ2-5, with 9 positions matching TRBD1. The CDR3 is made up of 15 amino acids. Germline CDR1 is MNHEY and CDR2 is SVGAGI. Unmatched junction bases numbered 7, after V lost 5 bases and J lost 3 bases. The CDR3 is CASSPPGQGEETQYF. CDR3 in DNA: TGTGCCAGCAGTCCTCCGGGACAGGGCGAAGAGACCCAGTACTTC.

This clone came up a few times. V and J are TRBV6-1 and TRBJ1-5, with D unclear. Trimming left V 1 base short and J 4 bases short, with 17 bases between. From germline, CDR1 is MNHNS and CDR2 SASEGT. The length of the CDR3 is 17 residues. DNA of the CDR3: TGTGCCAGCAGTGAAGTGTGGGGTATCGAGGGAAATCAGCCCCAGCATTTT. It encodes CASSEVWGIEGNQPQHF.

The CDR3 loop is CASSRTGEGTEAFF. The CDR3 DNA follows: TGTGCCAGTAGTAGGACAGGGGAAGGCACTGAAGCTTTCTTT. The chain uses TRBV19 and TRBJ1-1; 9 positions match TRBD1. Germline V gives CDR1 LNHDA, CDR2 SQIVND (reference sequence). Trimming cost V 4 bases and J 4 bases; bases outside gene matches: 4. This CDR3 is 14 amino acids long.

The chain links TRBV28 to TRBJ1-5; D is possibly TRBD1 (5 bases). The CDR3 runs 13 residues. Germline CDR1 reads MDHEN; CDR2 reads SYDVKM. V lost 10 bases, J lost 4 bases, and 14 bases lay in between. The CDR3 here is CANALGGNQPQHF. Written as DNA, the CDR3 is TGTGCCAACGCTCTGGGGGGAAATCAGCCCCAGCATTTT.

This clone is a singleton in its sample. V usage is TRBV7-8 and J usage is TRBJ2-7; the D is unclear. This CDR3 has 11 amino acids. Trimming left V 5 bases short and J 5 bases short, with 7 bases between. Looked up from germline, CDR1 is SGHVS and CDR2 is FQNEAQ. The CDR3 coding sequence is TGTGCCAGCAGCCTCGTCCACGAGCAGTACTTC. Residues: CASSLVHEQYF.

The chain joins TRBV7-9 to TRBJ1-2; 10 bases are a match to TRBD1. V was clipped by 1 base and J by 4 bases; unmatched bases: 12. The CDR3 is 18 residues long. Germline V gene data show CDR1 as SEHNR and CDR2 as FQNEAQ (reference sequence). The CDR3 DNA follows: TGTGCCAGCAGCTTAGGGGTCGCCGGGACAGGGGTTATCTATGGCTACACCTTC. Translation gives CASSLGVAGTGVIYGYTF.

V is TRBV27 and J is TRBJ2-7; 7 positions match TRBD1. From germline, CDR1 is MNHEY and CDR2 SMNVEV (reference sequence). This CDR3 has 14 residues. V lost 3 bases, J lost 4 bases, and 6 bases stayed unmatched. CDR3 residues: CASSLAGGVYEQYF. Here the CDR3 DNA reads TGTGCCAGCAGTTTGGCAGGGGGTGTTTACGAGCAGTACTTC.

The genes are TRBV6-5 and TRBJ2-1, with D maybe TRBD2 (5 bases). Per germline, CDR1 MNHEY and CDR2 SVGAGI. The CDR3 loop spans 13 amino acids. The germline V and J ends were trimmed by 2 bases and 9 bases, with 11 bases remaining between them. The CDR3 DNA sequence: TGTGCCAGCAGTTACGCGAGACGGGGTGAGCAGTTCTTC. This codes for CASSYARRGEQFF.

The V and J genes are TRBV19 and TRBJ2-1; 9 nucleotides align to TRBD2. Germline CDR1 and CDR2: LNHDA and SQIVND (reference sequence). Losses at the gene ends were 3 bases for V and 2 bases for J; bases not matched to a gene: 5. CDR3 size: 16 residues. CDR3 in amino acids: CASSILSGSAYNEQFF. The CDR3, as DNA: TGTGCCAGTAGTATCCTTAGCGGGAGTGCCTACAATGAGCAGTTCTTC.

This rearrangement joins TRBV6-5 to TRBJ1-6, with D perhaps TRBD1 (5 bases). Germline-derived CDR1 and CDR2 are MNHEY and SVGAGI. This CDR3 is built from 13 residues. Deletions cut 11 bases from V and 8 bases from J, with 16 bases between. CDR3 sequence reads: CAGSTEPDSPLHF. CDR3 DNA: TGTGCCGGCTCGACAGAACCCGATTCACCCCTCCACTTT.